This TCR beta chain stems from a study of shared clonotypes between healthy human individuals. General study findings and limits: Naive CD4 clonotype sharing across a few donors was around 5%. Estimated clonotype richness was generally higher in naive than memory subsets.

The data were produced by immunoSEQ multiplex PCR, yet TCRdb's version contains in-frame clones alone and is incomplete. The table shows around 300,000 clones, with around 90% occurring only once. This CDR3 has 14 residues. Between the trimmed V and J ends, which lost 1 base and 3 bases, there was a span of 11 bases. Germline CDR1 and CDR2: SGHRS and YFSETQ. Notes on this clone: Its cognate antigen is unknown.

CD8 memory fractions consisted of CD45RO+ and CCR7-negative CD45RA+ TemRA cells together. Input material: memory CD8+ T cells sorted from blood. Subset here: CD45RO+ cells pooled with CCR7-negative TemRA cells. This sequence joins TRBV5-1 and TRBJ2-7, with no clear D. The source of this sequence is a young man in good health. As DNA, the CDR3 is TGCGCCAGCAGCTTGAGGTCCACTTTCTACGAGCAGTACTTC. It is translated as CASSLRSTFYEQYF.